The 19 T cell receptor beta chains listed next were all sequenced from one sample in a study of cytomegalovirus exposure and HLA in healthy donors. Profiling relied on immunoSEQ multiplex PCR, and the TCRdb table lists in-frame clones only, not all of them. The top ten clones hold 1.4% of a sample with approximately 150,000 clones, about 87% of them seen once. The material sequenced was PBMCs. These receptor sequences come from a woman younger than 45 in good health and CMV-seronegative.

The chain carries TRBV25-1 and TRBJ2-5, with a possible D match to TRBD2 (5 bases). This CDR3 spans 16 amino acids. From germline, CDR1 is MGHDK and CDR2 SYGVNS. Trimming removed 3 bases at V and 1 base at J, with 15 bases between. The CDR3 coding sequence is TGTGCCAGCAGTGAGGGTAGCGCGGCAATCCAAGAGACCCAGTACTTC. Protein product: CASSEGSAAIQETQYF.

The chain links TRBV5-4 to TRBJ2-2; TRBD2 matches at 13 bases. CDR3 size: 17 residues. Per the germline V gene, CDR1 is SGHNT and CDR2 is YYREEE (reference sequence). After removal of 4 bases from V and 5 bases from J, the junction contained 8 bases not matched to a gene. The CDR3 DNA reads TGTGCCAGCAGCCCAACTAGCGGGGGGGCTGGTACCGGGGAGCTGTTTTTT. It codes for CASSPTSGGAGTGELFF.

The chain carries TRBV19 and TRBJ1-2, with 10 bases aligning to TRBD1. CDR1 is LNHDA and CDR2 is SQIVND in the germline V gene (reference sequence). This CDR3 is built from 15 residues. Unmatched junction bases numbered 8, after V lost 3 bases and J lost 7 bases. The CDR3 nucleotides are TGTGCCAGTAGTATCGGAGACAGGGGGCTTGGTGGCTACACCTTC. Its protein product is CASSIGDRGLGGYTF.

The chain couples TRBV7-9 to TRBJ1-4; 8 bases map to TRBD1. Trimming at V came to 5 bases and at J to 1 base, leaving 9 bases not matched to a gene. Germline V CDR1 and CDR2: SEHNR, FQNEAQ (reference sequence). This CDR3 is built from 17 residues. The CDR3 loop is CASSRPGQGVTNEKLFF. For the CDR3, the DNA is TGTGCCAGCAGCAGACCTGGACAGGGAGTAACTAATGAAAAACTGTTTTTT.

The J gene is TRBJ1-6, the V gene TRBV7-9; D possibly corresponds to TRBD1 (5 bases). Germline V gene lookup returns CDR1 SEHNR and CDR2 FQNEAQ (reference sequence). There are 17 residues in the CDR3. Trimming left V 2 bases short and J 9 bases short, with 20 bases between. This CDR3 is CASSLKGGRERGSPLHF. CDR3 bases: TGTGCCAGCAGCTTAAAGGGTGGTAGGGAAAGGGGTTCACCCCTCCACTTT.

The V call is TRBV19, the J call TRBJ1-2, with D possibly being TRBD1 (5 bases). From germline, CDR1 is LNHDA and CDR2 SQIVND (reference sequence). The CDR3 is 17 residues long. The V end lost 4 bases, the J end lost 2 bases, and 20 bases lay between the germline ends. As DNA, the CDR3 is TGTGCCAGTAGTACCGAACGTCCGGGACTCCCCAACTATGGCTACACCTTC. It translates to CASSTERPGLPNYGYTF. The full variable domain, with the rest looked up from reference TRBV19 and TRBJ1-2, is DGGITQSPKYLFRKEGQNVTLSCEQNLNHDAMYWYRQDPGQGLRLIYYSQIVNDFQKGDIAEGYSVSREKKESFPLTVTSAQKNPTAFYLCASSTERPGLPNYGYTFGSGTRLTVV.

V and J are TRBV5-1 and TRBJ2-3, with TRBD1 identical over 9 bases. V trimming: 4 bases; J trimming: 4 bases; junction bases outside the gene matches: 7. The CDR3 is 15 residues long. Germline V gene lookup returns CDR1 SGHRS and CDR2 YFSETQ. The DNA of the CDR3 is TGCGCCAGCAGCCATCACAGGGGGCTGGCAGATACGCAGTATTTT. Amino acid sequence: CASSHHRGLADTQYF.

The CDR3 DNA reads TGTGCCAGCACAAGAAGGACAGCCTACAATGAGCAGTTCTTC. Protein: CASTRRTAYNEQFF. The rearrangement links TRBV7-2 to TRBJ2-1, with D perhaps matching TRBD1 (6 bases). The CDR3 consists of 14 residues. Germline CDR1 is SGHTA and CDR2 is FQGNSA. The ends were cut back, 7 bases at V and 2 bases at J, with 12 bases in the middle.

The V and J genes are TRBV6-1 and TRBJ1-3, with D tentatively TRBD1 (5 bases). Germline values: CDR1 MNHNS, CDR2 SASEGT. V was cut by 3 bases and J by 3 bases, with 15 bases left in between. The CDR3 is made up of 16 amino acids. CDR3 nucleotide sequence: TGTGCCAGCAGTGATCAGGGAAGTTCCTTTGGAAACACCATATATTTT. The encoded protein is CASSDQGSSFGNTIYF.

This clone was seen a few times. This sequence joins TRBV7-6 and TRBJ2-7; maybe TRBD1 (5 bases). This CDR3 has 13 residues. V lost 5 bases to trimming and J lost 3 bases, with 11 bases between them. Germline V lookup: CDR1 SGHVS, CDR2 FNYEAQ. CDR3 protein: CASSLDRNYEQYF. CDR3 sequence (DNA): TGTGCCAGCAGCCTCGACAGAAACTACGAGCAGTACTTC.

J is TRBJ1-2 and V is TRBV6-1; D is undetermined. This CDR3 is built from 13 residues. Per the germline V gene, CDR1 is MNHNS and CDR2 is SASEGT. V was clipped by 11 bases and J by 8 bases, with 21 bases between them. The CDR3 coding sequence is TGTGCCGGCCTGTGGTGGGAGGTGGGGGGCTACACCTTC. Its translation: CAGLWWEVGGYTF.

The genes are TRBV10-1 and TRBJ2-5; 8 bases match TRBD1. With 0 bases clipped from V and 8 bases from J, the junction kept 2 bases outside the gene matches. Germline V gene data show CDR1 as WNHNN and CDR2 as SYGVQD (reference sequence). This CDR3 contains 13 residues. The CDR3 reads CASSESTGATQYF. The CDR3 DNA is TGCGCCAGCAGTGAGTCGACAGGGGCAACCCAGTACTTC.

This clone was counted only a few times. The genes are TRBV6-5 and TRBJ1-5; tentative D call: TRBD1 (5 bases). This CDR3 spans 13 amino acids. Trimming left V 8 bases short and J 6 bases short, with 14 bases between. Germline CDR1 reads MNHEY; CDR2 reads SVGAGI. The CDR3 here is CASAWRDGQPQHF. CDR3 DNA sequence: TGTGCCAGCGCGTGGAGGGACGGTCAGCCCCAGCATTTT.

V usage is TRBV27 and J usage is TRBJ2-7; 7 bases map to TRBD1. J was trimmed by 1 base and V by 6 bases; bases with no gene match: 9. CDR3 length: 15 residues. The V gene's germline CDR1 is MNHEY and CDR2 SMNVEV (reference sequence). The CDR3 region is CASSQDTGESYEQYF. CDR3 nucleotides: TGTGCCAGCAGCCAAGATACAGGGGAGTCCTACGAGCAGTACTTC.

The chain has TRBV5-4 and TRBJ1-2, with D possibly being TRBD1 (5 bases). The CDR3 extends over 14 amino acids. Trimming stripped 4 bases from V and 1 base from J, with 11 bases between. Germline V lookup: CDR1 SGHNT, CDR2 YYREEE (reference sequence). The CDR3 is CASSRSRDNYGYTF. The CDR3 DNA reads as TGTGCCAGCAGCAGAAGCAGGGATAACTATGGCTACACCTTC.

V is TRBV11-3 and J is TRBJ2-7; D remains unclear. The germline CDR1 and CDR2 sequences are SGHNT and YENEEA. The CDR3 contains 14 residues. Trimming removed 7 bases from V and 1 base from J, with 14 bases in between. In DNA, the CDR3 is TGTGCCAGCACCTTTTATATTTATTCCTACGAGCAGTACTTC. Amino acids: CASTFYIYSYEQYF.

The genes are TRBV27 and TRBJ1-4; D may be TRBD1 (5 bases). Trimming pared 3 bases from V and 7 bases from J, leaving 15 bases between. The germline V gene encodes CDR1 MNHEY and CDR2 SMNVEV (reference sequence). This CDR3 is built from 15 residues. The CDR3 here is CASSFPGGVGEKLFF. CDR3 DNA sequence: TGTGCCAGCAGTTTCCCGGGGGGGGTTGGTGAAAAACTGTTTTTT. Full variable domain (remainder filled in from reference TRBV27 and TRBJ1-4): EAQVTQNPRYLITVTGKKLTVTCSQNMNHEYMSWYRQDPGLGLRQIYYSMNVEVTDKGDVPEGYKVSRKEKRNFPLILESPSPNQTSLYFCASSFPGGVGEKLFFGSGTQLSVL.

This chain joins TRBV4-1 and TRBJ1-1, with D hard to call. The V and J ends lost 8 bases and 1 base respectively, with 11 bases between them. CDR3 size: 13 residues. Germline values: CDR1 MGHRA, CDR2 YSYEKL. CDR3 in amino acids: CASSLVGNTEAFF. In nucleotides, the CDR3 is TGCGCCAGCTCCTTAGTCGGGAACACTGAAGCTTTCTTT.

The CDR3: CASSYGYREIYGYTF. The CDR3 DNA follows: TGTGCCAGCAGTTACGGGTATAGGGAGATCTATGGCTACACCTTC. The genes are TRBV6-5 and TRBJ1-2, with D hard to call. CDR1 and CDR2 from the germline V gene are MNHEY and SVGAGI. The CDR3 contains 15 residues. Trimming cost V 2 bases and J 4 bases, with 14 bases left between them.